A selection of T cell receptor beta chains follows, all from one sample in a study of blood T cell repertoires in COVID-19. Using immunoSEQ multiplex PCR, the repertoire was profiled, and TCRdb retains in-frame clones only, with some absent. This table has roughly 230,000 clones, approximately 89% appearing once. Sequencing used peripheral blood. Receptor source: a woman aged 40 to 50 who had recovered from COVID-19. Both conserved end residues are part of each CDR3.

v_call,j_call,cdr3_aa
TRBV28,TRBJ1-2,CASSGEGGAYGYTF
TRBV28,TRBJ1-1,CASSLEHEAFF
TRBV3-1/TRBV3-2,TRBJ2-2,CASSLGLAGGLYTGELFF
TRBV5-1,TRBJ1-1,CASSFQGSNTEAFF
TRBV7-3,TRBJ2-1,CASSFMRGKYNEQFF
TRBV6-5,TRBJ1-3,CASINRGGGNTIYF
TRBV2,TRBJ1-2,CASSVQYGYTF
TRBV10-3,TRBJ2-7,CAISESNYEQYF
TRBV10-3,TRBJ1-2,CAITIGGSYGYTF
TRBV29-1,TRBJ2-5,CSVLQATETQYF